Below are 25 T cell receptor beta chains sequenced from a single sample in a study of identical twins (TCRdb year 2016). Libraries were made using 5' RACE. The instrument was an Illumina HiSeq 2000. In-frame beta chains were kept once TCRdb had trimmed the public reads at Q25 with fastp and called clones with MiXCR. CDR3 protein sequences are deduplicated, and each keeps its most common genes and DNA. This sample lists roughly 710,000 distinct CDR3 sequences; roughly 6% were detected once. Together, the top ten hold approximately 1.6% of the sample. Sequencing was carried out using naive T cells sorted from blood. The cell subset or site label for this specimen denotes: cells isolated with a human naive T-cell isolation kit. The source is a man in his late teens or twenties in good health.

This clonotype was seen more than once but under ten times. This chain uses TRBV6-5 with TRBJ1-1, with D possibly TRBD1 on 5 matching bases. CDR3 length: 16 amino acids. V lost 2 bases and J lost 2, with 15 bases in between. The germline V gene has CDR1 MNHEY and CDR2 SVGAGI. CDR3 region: CASSYVSAGENTEAFF. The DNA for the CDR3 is TGTGCCAGCAGTTACGTGTCGGCGGGGGAAAACACTGAAGCTTTCTTT.

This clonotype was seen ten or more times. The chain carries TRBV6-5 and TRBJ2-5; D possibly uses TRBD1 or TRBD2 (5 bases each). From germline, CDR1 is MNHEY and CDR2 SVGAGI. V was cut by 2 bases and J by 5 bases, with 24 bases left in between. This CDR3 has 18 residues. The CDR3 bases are TGTGCCAGCAGTTACGATAAGGGACGACGGCTAGCTTTGGAGACCCAGTACTTC. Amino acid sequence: CASSYDKGRRLALETQYF.

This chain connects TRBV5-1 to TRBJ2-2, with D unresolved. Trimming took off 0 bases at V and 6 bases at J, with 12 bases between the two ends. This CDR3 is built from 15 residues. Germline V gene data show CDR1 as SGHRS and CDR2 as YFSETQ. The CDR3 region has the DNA TGCGCCAGCAGCTTGGCCAGCTTTGGCGCCGGGGAGCTGTTTTTT. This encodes CASSLASFGAGELFF.

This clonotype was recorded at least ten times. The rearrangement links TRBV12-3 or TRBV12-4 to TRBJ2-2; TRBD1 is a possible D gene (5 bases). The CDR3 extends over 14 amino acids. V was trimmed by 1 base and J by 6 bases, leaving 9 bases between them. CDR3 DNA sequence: TGTGCCAGCAGTTTAGGGACACGGGCCGGGGAGCTGTTTTTT. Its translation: CASSLGTRAGELFF.

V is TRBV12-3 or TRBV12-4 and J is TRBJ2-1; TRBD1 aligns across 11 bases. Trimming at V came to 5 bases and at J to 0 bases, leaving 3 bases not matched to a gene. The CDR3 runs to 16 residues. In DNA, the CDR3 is TGTGCCAGCAGTACCGGGACAGGGGGCTCCTACAATGAGCAGTTCTTC. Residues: CASSTGTGGSYNEQFF.

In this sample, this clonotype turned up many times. The chain's CDR3 is CSARAWGLVSTDTQYF. CDR3 sequence (DNA): TGCAGTGCTAGAGCATGGGGACTAGTATCCACAGATACGCAGTATTTT. The chain has TRBV20-1 and TRBJ2-3; 8 nucleotides agree with TRBD2. The J segment lost 2 bases and the V segment lost 1 base, leaving 8 bases of the junction unmatched. CDR3 length: 16 residues. Germline V gene sequence: CDR1 DFQATT, CDR2 SNEGSKA (reference sequence).

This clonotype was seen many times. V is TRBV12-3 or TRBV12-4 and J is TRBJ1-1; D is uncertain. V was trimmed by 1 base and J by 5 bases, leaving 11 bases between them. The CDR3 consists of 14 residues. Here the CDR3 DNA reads TGTGCCAGCAGTTTAGGCAACATAGGGACTGAAGCTTTCTTT. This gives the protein CASSLGNIGTEAFF.

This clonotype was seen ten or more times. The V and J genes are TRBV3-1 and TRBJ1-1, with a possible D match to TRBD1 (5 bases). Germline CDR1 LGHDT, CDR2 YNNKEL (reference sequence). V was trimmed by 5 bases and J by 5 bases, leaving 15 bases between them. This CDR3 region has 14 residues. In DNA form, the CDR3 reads TGTGCCAGCAGCGATAAAGACAGTTTAACTGAAGCTTTCTTT. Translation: CASSDKDSLTEAFF. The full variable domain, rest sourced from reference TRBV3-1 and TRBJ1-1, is DTAVSQTPKYLVTQMGNDKSIKCEQNLGHDTMYWYKQDSKKFLKIMFSYNNKELIINETVPNRFSPKSPDKAHLNLHINSLELGDSAVYFCASSDKDSLTEAFFGQGTRLTVV.

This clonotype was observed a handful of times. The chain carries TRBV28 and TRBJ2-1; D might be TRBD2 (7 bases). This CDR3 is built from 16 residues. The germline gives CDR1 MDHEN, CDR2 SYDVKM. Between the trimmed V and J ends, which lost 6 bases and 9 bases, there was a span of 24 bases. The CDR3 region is CASRGEGELTTGEQFF. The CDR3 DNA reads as TGTGCCAGCAGAGGGGAGGGGGAGCTCACCACTGGTGAGCAGTTCTTC.

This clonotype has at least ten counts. Written as DNA, the CDR3 is TGTGCCAGCAGCGTAGGACCCAGCTCAACCTATGGCTACACCTTC. Translation gives CASSVGPSSTYGYTF. The chain is built from TRBV9 and TRBJ1-2; the D is unclear. With 0 bases removed from V and 4 bases from J, the gap between germline ends came to 13 bases. In germline, CDR1 is SGDLS, CDR2 YYNGEE. This CDR3 contains 15 residues.

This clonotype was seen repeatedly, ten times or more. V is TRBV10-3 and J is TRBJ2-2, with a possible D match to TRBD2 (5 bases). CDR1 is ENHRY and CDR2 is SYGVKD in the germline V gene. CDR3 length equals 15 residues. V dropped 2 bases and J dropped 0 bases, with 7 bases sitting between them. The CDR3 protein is CAISERGTNTGELFF. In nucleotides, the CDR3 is TGTGCCATCAGTGAGCGGGGTACGAACACCGGGGAGCTGTTTTTT.

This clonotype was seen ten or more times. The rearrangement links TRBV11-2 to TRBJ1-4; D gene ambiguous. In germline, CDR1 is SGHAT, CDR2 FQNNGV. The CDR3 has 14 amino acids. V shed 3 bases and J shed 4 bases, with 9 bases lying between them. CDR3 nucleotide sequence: TGTGCCAGCAGCTTTTCCCCCGGTAATGAAAAACTGTTTTTT. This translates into CASSFSPGNEKLFF.

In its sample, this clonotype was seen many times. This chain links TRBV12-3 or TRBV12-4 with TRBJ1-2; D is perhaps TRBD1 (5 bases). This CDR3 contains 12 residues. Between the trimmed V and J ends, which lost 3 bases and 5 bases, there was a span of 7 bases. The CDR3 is CASSFQGYGYTF. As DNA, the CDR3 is TGTGCCAGCAGTTTTCAGGGTTATGGCTACACCTTC.

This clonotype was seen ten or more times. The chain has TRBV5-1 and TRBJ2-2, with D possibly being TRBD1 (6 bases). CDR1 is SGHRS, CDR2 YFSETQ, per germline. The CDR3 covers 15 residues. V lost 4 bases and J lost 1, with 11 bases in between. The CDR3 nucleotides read TGCGCCAGCAGCCGCAGGGGCGAGAACACCGGGGAGCTGTTTTTT. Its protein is CASSRRGENTGELFF.

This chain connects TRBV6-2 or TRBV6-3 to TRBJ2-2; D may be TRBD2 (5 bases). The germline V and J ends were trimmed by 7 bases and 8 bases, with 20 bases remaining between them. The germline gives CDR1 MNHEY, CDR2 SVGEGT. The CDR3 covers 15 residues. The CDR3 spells CASTSDGLWAGELFF. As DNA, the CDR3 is TGTGCCAGCACCTCAGATGGACTTTGGGCGGGGGAGCTGTTTTTT.

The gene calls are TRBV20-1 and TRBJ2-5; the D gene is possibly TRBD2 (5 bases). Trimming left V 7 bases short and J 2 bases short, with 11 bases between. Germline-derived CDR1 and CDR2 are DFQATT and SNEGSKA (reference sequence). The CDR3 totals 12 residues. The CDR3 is CSVTGDQETQYF. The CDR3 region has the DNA TGCAGTGTGACCGGGGATCAAGAGACCCAGTACTTC.

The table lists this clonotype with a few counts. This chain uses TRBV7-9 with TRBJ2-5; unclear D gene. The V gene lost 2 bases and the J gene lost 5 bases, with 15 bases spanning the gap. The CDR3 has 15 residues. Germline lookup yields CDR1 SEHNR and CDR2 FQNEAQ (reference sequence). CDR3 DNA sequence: TGTGCCAGCAGCTTAAGTCTGACGACTCGGGAGACCCAGTACTTC. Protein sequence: CASSLSLTTRETQYF. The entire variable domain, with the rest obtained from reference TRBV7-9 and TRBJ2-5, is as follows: DTGVSQNPRHKITKRGQNVTFRCDPISEHNRLYWYRQTLGQGPEFLTYFQNEAQLEKSRLLSDRFSAERPKGSFSTLEIQRTEQGDSAMYLCASSLSLTTRETQYFGPGTRLLVL.

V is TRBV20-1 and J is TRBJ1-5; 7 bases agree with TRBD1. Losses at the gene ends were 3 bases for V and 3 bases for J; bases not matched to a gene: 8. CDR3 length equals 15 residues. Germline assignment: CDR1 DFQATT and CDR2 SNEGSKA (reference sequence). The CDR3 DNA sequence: TGCAGTGCTAGGTCCTGGGACAGAAACAATCAGCCCCAGCATTTT. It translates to CSARSWDRNNQPQHF.

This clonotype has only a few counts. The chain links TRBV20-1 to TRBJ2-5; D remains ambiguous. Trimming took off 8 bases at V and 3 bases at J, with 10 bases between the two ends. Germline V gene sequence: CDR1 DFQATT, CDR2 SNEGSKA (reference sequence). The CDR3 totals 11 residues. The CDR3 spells CSPDGKETQYF. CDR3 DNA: TGCAGTCCTGACGGCAAAGAGACCCAGTACTTC.

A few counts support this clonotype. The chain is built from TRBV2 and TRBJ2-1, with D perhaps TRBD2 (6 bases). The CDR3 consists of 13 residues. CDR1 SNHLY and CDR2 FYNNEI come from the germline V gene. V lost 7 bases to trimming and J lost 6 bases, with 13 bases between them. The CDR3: CASNHRGGNEQFF. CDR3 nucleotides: TGTGCCAGCAACCACCGGGGAGGCAATGAGCAGTTCTTC.

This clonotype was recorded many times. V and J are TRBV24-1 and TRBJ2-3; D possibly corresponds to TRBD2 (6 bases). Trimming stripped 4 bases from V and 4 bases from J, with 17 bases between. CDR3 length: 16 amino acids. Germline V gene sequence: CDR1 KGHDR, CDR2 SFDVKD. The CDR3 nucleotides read TGTGCCACCAGTGACTACCGACTAGATTCGTCAGATACGCAGTATTTT. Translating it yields CATSDYRLDSSDTQYF.

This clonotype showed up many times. Here the CDR3 DNA reads TGCGCCAGCAGTACGGGCTCGGGCACCGGGGAGCTGTTTTTT. Translation: CASSTGSGTGELFF. The rearrangement links TRBV10-1 to TRBJ2-2; D remains unclear. CDR3 length equals 14 residues. CDR1 and CDR2 from the germline V gene are WNHNN and SYGVQD (reference sequence). Trimming shortened V by 5 bases and J by 4 bases, and 11 bases separated the two germline ends.

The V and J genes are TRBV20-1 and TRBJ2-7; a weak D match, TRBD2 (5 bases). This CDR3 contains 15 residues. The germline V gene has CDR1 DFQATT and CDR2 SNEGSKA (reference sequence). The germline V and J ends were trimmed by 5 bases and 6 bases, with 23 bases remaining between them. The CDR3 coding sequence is TGCAGTGCTTCCCCGTTCCCGGGGAGCCTCTTCGAGCAGTACTTC. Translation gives CSASPFPGSLFEQYF.

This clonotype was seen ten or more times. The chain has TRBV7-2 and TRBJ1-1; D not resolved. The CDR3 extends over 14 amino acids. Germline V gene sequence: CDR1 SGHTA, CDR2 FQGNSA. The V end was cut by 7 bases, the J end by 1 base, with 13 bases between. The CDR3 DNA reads TGTGCCAGCACCCTCGGGCTCCCGAACACTGAAGCTTTCTTT. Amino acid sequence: CASTLGLPNTEAFF.

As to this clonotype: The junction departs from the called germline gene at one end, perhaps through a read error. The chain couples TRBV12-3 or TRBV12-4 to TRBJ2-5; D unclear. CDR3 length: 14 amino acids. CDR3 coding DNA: TGTGCCAGCAGTTTCCGGGCAGACCAAGAGGCCCAGTACTTC. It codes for CASSFRADQEAQYF.